The 30 T cell receptor beta chains listed next were all sequenced from one sample in a study of cytomegalovirus exposure and HLA in healthy donors. Primers for the PCR totalled 60 Vbeta and 13 Jbeta. The protocol was immunoSEQ multiplex PCR, while the TCRdb copy is restricted to in-frame clones and leaves out a portion. The table records approximately 110,000 clones, 60% to 80% of them present only once. Sequencing used PBMCs. These receptors all stem from a man between 50 and 59 years old in good health and CMV-seropositive.

This sequence joins TRBV4-1 and TRBJ2-7; TRBD1 aligns across 11 bases. CDR1 and CDR2 from the germline V gene are MGHRA and YSYEKL. V shed 7 bases and J 3 bases; nucleotides not matched to a gene: 8. The CDR3 length is 15 residues. Here the CDR3 reads CASTDRTGGFYEQYF. The DNA for the CDR3 is TGCGCCAGCACCGACCGGACAGGGGGCTTCTACGAGCAGTACTTC.

This chain links TRBV5-8 with TRBJ1-2, with 7 bases lining up with TRBD1. The CDR3 spans 14 residues. V lost 3 bases and J lost 5; bases outside the gene matches: 7. In germline, CDR1 is SGHTS, CDR2 YDEGEE. Here the CDR3 DNA reads TGTGCCAGCAGCTCGCGGACAGGCGGGTATGGCTACACCTTC. It translates to CASSSRTGGYGYTF.

In its sample, this clone was seen a few times. The genes are TRBV5-1 and TRBJ1-4; TRBD1 might be the D (6 bases). With 3 bases removed from V and 5 bases from J, the gap between germline ends came to 26 bases. Germline CDR1 reads SGHRS; CDR2 reads YFSETQ. There are 19 residues in the CDR3. The CDR3 DNA reads as TGCGCCAGCAGCTCCCGTTATACTTCTCGGACAGAAGGAAATGAAAAACTGTTTTTT. Amino acid sequence: CASSSRYTSRTEGNEKLFF.

The chain combines TRBV10-3 with TRBJ1-5; D perhaps matches TRBD1 (5 bases). The CDR3 extends over 13 amino acids. Germline CDR1 ENHRY, CDR2 SYGVKD. Trimming took off 6 bases at V and 7 bases at J, with 13 bases between the two ends. The CDR3: CAISAGDGQPQHF. CDR3 nucleotides: TGTGCCATCAGCGCGGGGGACGGGCAGCCCCAGCATTTT.

The rearrangement joins TRBV9 to TRBJ2-7, with no clear D. This CDR3 is built from 14 residues. Germline CDR1 reads SGDLS; CDR2 reads YYNGEE. Trimming left V 0 bases short and J 1 base short, with 8 bases between. The CDR3 nucleotides are TGTGCCAGCAGCGTAGCGGCGGATTCCTACGAGCAGTACTTC. Residues: CASSVAADSYEQYF.

The CDR3 DNA follows: TGCGCCAGCAGCGCCGGGACTAGCGGGAGCTCCTACAATGAGCAGTTCTTC. Translated: CASSAGTSGSSYNEQFF. V is TRBV5-1 and J is TRBJ2-1; 14 positions match TRBD2. CDR3 length: 17 amino acids. Losses at the gene ends were 4 bases for V and 0 bases for J; bases not matched to a gene: 3. The germline gives CDR1 SGHRS, CDR2 YFSETQ.

This chain connects TRBV11-2 to TRBJ1-2; 8 bases are shared with TRBD1. In germline, CDR1 is SGHAT, CDR2 FQNNGV. V gave up 0 bases and J gave up 7 bases; unmatched junction bases: 10. This CDR3 is 16 amino acids long. The DNA for the CDR3 is TGTGCCAGCAGCTTAGATTCCGGGACAGGCCCTTTTGGCTACACCTTC. Protein sequence: CASSLDSGTGPFGYTF.

This clone was detected a few times. This rearrangement joins TRBV29-1 to TRBJ2-5; tentatively, D is TRBD1 (7 bases). The J call is in doubt because the DNA end fits TRBJ2-7 better. The CDR3 is made up of 14 amino acids. Germline values: CDR1 SQVTM, CDR2 ANQGSEA. CDR3 loop: CSVAGQGGTYEQYF. The CDR3, as DNA: TGCAGCGTGGCCGGTCAGGGGGGAACGTACGAGCAGTACTTC.

V gene TRBV7-6 combines with J gene TRBJ1-2, with D perhaps matching TRBD1 (5 bases). The CDR3 consists of 13 residues. Germline V lookup: CDR1 SGHVS, CDR2 FNYEAQ. Trimming took 4 bases from V and 8 from J, leaving 14 bases between them. The CDR3 loop reads CASSSPGGGGYTF. The DNA for the CDR3 is TGTGCCAGCAGCTCACCAGGCGGGGGAGGCTACACCTTC.

The sample holds a few counts of this clone. The chain's CDR3 is CAVQVNTEAFF. The CDR3 nucleotides are TGTGCCGTACAGGTGAACACTGAAGCTTTCTTT. V is TRBV2 and J is TRBJ1-1; a weak D match, TRBD1 (5 bases). The CDR3 is made up of 11 amino acids. V was shortened by 11 bases and J by 0 bases, with 7 bases between the two germline ends. Germline lookup yields CDR1 SNHLY and CDR2 FYNNEI.

The chain couples TRBV2 to TRBJ1-4, with 7 positions matching TRBD1. CDR1 is SNHLY, CDR2 FYNNEI, per germline. The CDR3 consists of 17 residues. J gave up 3 bases and V 4 bases, and 11 bases lay outside the gene matches. CDR3 DNA: TGTGCCAGCAGTGTCGGACAGGTTTTCCTCCCTAATGAAAAACTGTTTTTT. It specifies CASSVGQVFLPNEKLFF.

The genes are TRBV7-8 and TRBJ2-1; 7 nucleotides agree with TRBD2. Looked up from germline, CDR1 is SGHVS and CDR2 is FQNEAQ. CDR3 length: 15 amino acids. V dropped 6 bases and J dropped 0; count of bases not matched to a gene: 5. The CDR3 sequence: CASSSGGSSYNEQFF. CDR3 nucleotide sequence: TGTGCCAGCAGTTCCGGGGGGAGCTCCTACAATGAGCAGTTCTTC.

The CDR3 DNA reads as TGTGCCAGCAGCGTAGTGGAGGGTTATGGCTACACCTTC. It yields the protein CASSVVEGYGYTF. The chain employs TRBV9 and TRBJ1-2; no clear D. The length of the CDR3 is 13 residues. Trimming removed 0 bases from V and 5 bases from J, with 8 bases in between. CDR1 and CDR2 (germline): SGDLS, YYNGEE.

V is TRBV7-3 and J is TRBJ1-1, with 10 bases fitting TRBD1. CDR1 and CDR2 (germline): SGHTA, FQGTGA. The trim removed 4 bases at V and 0 bases at J, leaving 14 bases unmatched. The CDR3 contains 19 residues. The CDR3: CASSSHPQGQGPMNTEAFF. The CDR3, as DNA: TGTGCCAGCAGCTCGCACCCCCAGGGACAGGGGCCCATGAACACTGAAGCTTTCTTT.

The chain is built from TRBV9 and TRBJ2-1; perhaps TRBD1 as D (6 bases). This CDR3 contains 16 residues. V gave up 2 bases and J gave up 7 bases, with 19 bases separating them. From germline, CDR1 is SGDLS and CDR2 YYNGEE. CDR3 DNA: TGTGCCAGCAGCGTTGATGGGGGCTTCACATGGAATGAGCAGTTCTTC. This encodes CASSVDGGFTWNEQFF.

The chain joins TRBV10-1 to TRBJ2-1; perhaps TRBD2 as D (7 bases). V shed 4 bases and J shed 6 bases, with 13 bases lying between them. Germline assignment: CDR1 WNHNN and CDR2 SYGVQD (reference sequence). This CDR3 is built from 14 residues. CDR3 region: CASSGGRGFNEQFF. The CDR3 DNA reads TGCGCCAGCAGTGGAGGGAGGGGGTTCAATGAGCAGTTCTTC.

J is TRBJ1-2 and V is TRBV11-2; D remains unclear. This CDR3 has 15 amino acids. V was trimmed by 5 bases and J by 0 bases, leaving 13 bases between them. CDR1 is SGHAT and CDR2 is FQNNGV in the germline V gene. The CDR3 DNA is TGTGCCAGCAGCCCACTACGGCGAGCTAACTATGGCTACACCTTC. Protein sequence: CASSPLRRANYGYTF.

The sample holds one count of this clone. The CDR3 DNA reads as TGCGCCAGCAGCTCGTCACGCTCCTCAGGGGCCAGGATGGTGGCTTTCTTT. Translating it yields CASSSSRSSGARMVAFF. The chain joins TRBV5-1 to TRBJ1-1; maybe TRBD1 (6 bases). This CDR3 spans 17 amino acids. Germline V gives CDR1 SGHRS, CDR2 YFSETQ. Between the trimmed V and J ends, which lost 3 bases and 11 bases, there was a span of 29 bases. Based on the CDR3 plus reference TRBV5-1 and TRBJ1-1, the full variable domain is KAGVTQTPRYLIKTRGQQVTLSCSPISGHRSVSWYQQTPGQGLQFLFEYFSETQRNKGNFPGRFSGRQFSNSRSEMNVSTLELGDSALYLCASSSSRSSGARMVAFFGQGTRLTVV.

Only a few counts were recorded for this clone. CDR3 nucleotides: TGTGCCAGCGCCCTCTCCTCCTCAGGTGGCTACACCTTC. This sequence encodes CASALSSSGGYTF. The chain uses TRBV2 and TRBJ1-2; D is unclear. The CDR3 spans 13 residues. V was clipped by 8 bases and J by 7 bases, with 17 bases between them. The germline V gene encodes CDR1 SNHLY and CDR2 FYNNEI. Variable domain in full (rest from reference TRBV2 and TRBJ1-2): EPEVTQTPSHQVTQMGQEVILRCVPISNHLYFYWYRQILGQKVEFLVSFYNNEISEKSEIFDDQFSVERPDGSNFTLKIRSTKLEDSAMYFCASALSSSGGYTFGSGTRLTVV.

This clone was seen a handful of times. The chain is built from TRBV5-1 and TRBJ2-5; 7 bases agree with TRBD1. CDR3 length equals 15 residues. Trimming cost V 2 bases and J 3 bases; bases outside gene matches: 7. CDR1 SGHRS and CDR2 YFSETQ come from the germline V gene. In DNA form, the CDR3 reads TGCGCCAGCAGCTTCCGGCACACAGGGGAAGAGACCCAGTACTTC. Amino acid sequence: CASSFRHTGEETQYF.

The CDR3 DNA is TGTGCCAGCAGTGGATTCTCTAGCGGTTCCAAAAACATTCAGTACTTC. Protein: CASSGFSSGSKNIQYF. The chain links TRBV2 to TRBJ2-4, with 7 bases aligning to TRBD2. The CDR3 covers 16 residues. The V gene end was trimmed by 4 bases and the J gene end by 2 bases; junction bases not matched to a gene: 8. Germline V gives CDR1 SNHLY, CDR2 FYNNEI. Looking up the rest from reference TRBV2 and TRBJ2-4 gives the full variable domain: EPEVTQTPSHQVTQMGQEVILRCVPISNHLYFYWYRQILGQKVEFLVSFYNNEISEKSEIFDDQFSVERPDGSNFTLKIRSTKLEDSAMYFCASSGFSSGSKNIQYFGAGTRLSVL.

A word on this clone: The junction departs from the called germline gene at one end, perhaps through a read error. This chain links TRBV19 with TRBJ2-7, with 13 bases identical to TRBD2. The CDR3 consists of 15 residues. Germline V gene lookup returns CDR1 LNHDA and CDR2 SQIVND (reference sequence). DNA of the CDR3: TGTGCCAGTAGACTAGCGGGAGGGCTATCGGGCGAGCAGCACTTC. It encodes CASRLAGGLSGEQHF. The full variable domain, its missing parts supplied by reference TRBV19 and TRBJ2-7, is DGGITQSPKYLFRKEGQNVTLSCEQNLNHDAMYWYRQDPGQGLRLIYYSQIVNDFQKGDIAEGYSVSREKKESFPLTVTSAQKNPTAFYLCASRLAGGLSGEQHFGPGTRLTVT.

The rearrangement links TRBV19 to TRBJ1-4; D is unclear. The V and J ends lost 7 bases and 8 bases respectively, with 20 bases between them. This CDR3 has 15 residues. CDR1 and CDR2 from the germline V gene are LNHDA and SQIVND (reference sequence). The DNA of the CDR3 is TGTGCCAGTACTAGATGGGCAGTCGCGGGAGAAAAACTGTTTTTT. Its translation is CASTRWAVAGEKLFF.

This chain joins TRBV2 and TRBJ2-7; D may be TRBD1 (6 bases). The V end lost 7 bases, the J end lost 4 bases, and 20 bases lay between the germline ends. Looked up from germline, CDR1 is SNHLY and CDR2 is FYNNEI. The CDR3 runs to 15 residues. The CDR3 spells CASIIKGDLGYEQYF. CDR3 sequence (DNA): TGTGCCAGCATTATAAAGGGGGACCTCGGGTACGAGCAGTACTTC.

The CDR3 DNA sequence: TGTGCCAGTAGGGACAGGGGGCCAATTAACGGGGAGCTGTTTTTT. Protein product: CASRDRGPINGELFF. The chain couples TRBV19 to TRBJ2-2, with 11 bases that match TRBD1. The CDR3 sequence is 15 residues long. Germline trimming cut 6 bases from V and 7 bases from J; bases unmatched to any gene: 7. Germline V gives CDR1 LNHDA, CDR2 SQIVND (reference sequence).

This clone was seen a single time. The chain carries TRBV9 and TRBJ2-2, with D possibly matching TRBD1 (6 bases). Between the trimmed V and J ends, which lost 1 base and 6 bases, there was a span of 10 bases. Germline CDR1 is SGDLS and CDR2 is YYNGEE. The CDR3 sequence is 14 residues long. Here the CDR3 DNA reads TGTGCCAGCAGCGTAAGGACAGTGGCCGGGGAGCTGTTTTTT. Protein sequence: CASSVRTVAGELFF.

This chain connects TRBV9 to TRBJ2-1; D is unclear. The germline V and J ends were trimmed by 1 base and 9 bases, with 14 bases remaining between them. Germline assignment: CDR1 SGDLS and CDR2 YYNGEE. This CDR3 contains 14 residues. CDR3: CASSVSGGPLEQFF. CDR3 nucleotides: TGTGCCAGCAGCGTATCTGGCGGCCCCCTTGAGCAGTTCTTC.

This chain connects TRBV25-1 to TRBJ2-5; weak D call: TRBD1 (7 bases). The CDR3 sequence is 15 residues long. Looked up from germline, CDR1 is MGHDK and CDR2 is SYGVNS. V gave up 3 bases and J gave up 5 bases, with 16 bases separating them. This CDR3 reads CASSEPGGGRETQYF. For the CDR3, the DNA is TGTGCCAGCAGTGAGCCTGGAGGGGGCAGGGAGACCCAGTACTTC.

The chain couples TRBV12-5 to TRBJ1-1; 7 positions agree with TRBD1. The trim removed 0 bases at V and 7 bases at J, leaving 14 bases unmatched. Per the germline V gene, CDR1 is LGHNT and CDR2 is FRNRAP. The length of the CDR3 is 17 residues. The CDR3 is CASGLVPPPSRGIEAFF. Here the CDR3 DNA reads TGTGCTAGTGGTTTGGTACCACCCCCCTCCAGGGGGATTGAAGCTTTCTTT.

The chain joins TRBV5-1 to TRBJ2-7, with a tentative D call TRBD1 (5 bases). This CDR3 has 15 amino acids. Per germline, CDR1 SGHRS and CDR2 YFSETQ. Trimming left V 0 bases short and J 3 bases short, with 13 bases between. The CDR3 DNA reads as TGCGCCAGCAGCTTGGCCGGAGACAGAGACTACGAGCAGTACTTC. As protein: CASSLAGDRDYEQYF.